The rows below give T cell receptor beta chains drawn from one sample of a study of control samples from healthy donors and cancer patients. Some clones are missing from TCRdb's copy, which holds only in-frame ones; the method was immunoSEQ multiplex PCR. The sample lists around 94,000 clones; roughly 94% were seen once. The sample comprised blood. The receptors here all came from a young woman in good health. Each CDR3 is given with its conserved first and last residue. The order of the fields is V gene, clone size, CDR3 length, J gene, D gene, CDR3 protein, CDR3 DNA. The D gene is left open where the match is weak. Size tells how often a clone was seen (once, few, many) or the class of an expanded clone, and some rows leave it out.

>TRBV19|-|11|TRBJ1-3|TRBD1
CASSTLGQSYF
TGTGCCAGTAGTACCCTGGGACAGTCCTATTTT
>TRBV12-3/TRBV12-4|-|12|TRBJ2-1|TRBD1
CASSGQGNEQFF
TGTGCCAGCAGTGGACAGGGAAATGAGCAGTTCTTC
>TRBV4-1|-|15|TRBJ2-7|-
CASSQERGFTYEQYF
TGCGCCAGCAGCCAAGAAAGGGGGTTCACCTACGAGCAGTACTTC
>TRBV10-3|-|15|TRBJ1-1|-
CAIRENTVADTEAFF
TGTGCCATCAGGGAAAATACAGTGGCGGACACTGAAGCTTTCTTT
>TRBV19|-|16|TRBJ2-6|TRBD2
CASHPGGAPGANVLTF
TGTGCCAGCCATCCGGGGGGGGCGCCTGGGGCCAACGTCCTGACTTTC
>TRBV29-1|-|14|TRBJ1-5|TRBD1
CSVRAGGSGQPQHF
TGCAGCGTTAGGGCAGGGGGCTCAGGTCAGCCCCAGCATTTT
>TRBV7-2|few|12|TRBJ1-5|-
CASSFWRQPQHF
TGTGCCAGCAGCTTCTGGCGCCAGCCCCAGCATTTT
>TRBV11-1|-|15|TRBJ1-1|-
CASSLGSGTNTEAFF
TGTGCCAGCAGCTTAGGTTCCGGAACGAACACTGAAGCTTTCTTT
>TRBV6-2/TRBV6-3|once|14|TRBJ2-3|TRBD2
CASSFGGGTDTQYF
TGTGCCAGCAGTTTTGGGGGGGGCACAGATACGCAGTATTTT
>TRBV7-3|-|12|TRBJ2-1|-
CASSLNGNEQFF
TGTGCCAGCAGCTTAAACGGTAATGAGCAGTTCTTC
>TRBV28|-|15|TRBJ2-7|-
CASSSRDLGSYEQYF
TGTGCCAGCAGTTCCCGGGACCTAGGATCCTACGAGCAGTACTTC
>TRBV19|-|15|TRBJ1-3|-
CASTAGWGGRNTIYF
TGTGCCAGTACGGCGGGTTGGGGGGGCAGAAACACCATATATTTT
>TRBV3-1/TRBV3-2|-|14|TRBJ1-2|-
CASSQDGLARGYTF
TGTGCCAGCAGCCAAGATGGTCTGGCTAGGGGCTACACCTTC
>TRBV10-2|once|18|TRBJ2-5|-
CASTEARRGVRRQETQYF
TGCGCCAGCACGGAGGCCCGGAGGGGGGTGAGGAGACAAGAGACCCAGTACTTC
>TRBV9|-|16|TRBJ2-2|-
CASSRRLAPVSGELFF
TGTGCCAGCAGCCGTCGTTTAGCGCCAGTTAGCGGGGAGCTGTTTTTT
>TRBV18|-|15|TRBJ1-5|TRBD1
CASSPRQGGDQPQHF
TGTGCCAGCTCACCCAGACAGGGCGGTGATCAGCCCCAGCATTTT
>TRBV5-4|-|11|TRBJ2-7|-
CASGASYEQYF
TGTGCCAGCGGGGCCTCCTACGAGCAGTACTTC
>TRBV28|-|14|TRBJ2-7|TRBD2
CASSLSGGRHEQYF
TGTGCCAGCAGTTTAAGCGGGGGGCGCCACGAGCAGTACTTC
>TRBV10-1|-|14|TRBJ2-3|-
CASSEGAGTDTQYF
TGCGCCAGCAGTGAGGGGGCAGGCACAGATACGCAGTATTTT
>TRBV7-2|-|13|TRBJ2-3|-
CASSLDPGDTQYF
TGTGCCAGCAGCTTAGACCCTGGGGATACGCAGTATTTT
>TRBV30|once|13|TRBJ2-7|-
CAWDGDANYEQYF
TGTGCCTGGGACGGGGACGCGAACTACGAGCAGTACTTC
>TRBV6-6|-|14|TRBJ1-1|-
CASSRQLGNTEAFF
TGTGCCAGCAGCCGACAACTAGGGAACACTGAAGCTTTCTTT
>TRBV7-3|-|12|TRBJ2-5|-
CASSVGGETQYF
TGTGCCAGCAGTGTTGGGGGGGAGACCCAGTACTTC
>TRBV6-2/TRBV6-3|-|18|TRBJ1-3|TRBD1
CASSYSQDRGLSGNTIYF
TGTGCCAGCAGTTACTCCCAGGACAGGGGGCTCAGCGGAAACACCATATATTTT
>TRBV27|-|13|TRBJ1-2|TRBD1
CASSLGTGYGYTF
TGTGCCAGCAGTTTGGGGACAGGCTATGGCTACACCTTC
>TRBV9|-|15|TRBJ2-1|TRBD2
CASSVVSASGGEQFF
TGTGCCAGCAGCGTAGTTTCAGCTAGCGGGGGTGAGCAGTTCTTC
>TRBV9|-|15|TRBJ1-6|TRBD1
CASSVAGTGLAPLHF
TGTGCCAGCAGCGTAGCTGGGACAGGGTTGGCACCCCTCCACTTT
>TRBV5-1|-|16|TRBJ2-1|TRBD2
CASSFLVSGGHNEQFF
TGCGCCAGCAGCTTCCTCGTTAGCGGGGGTCACAATGAGCAGTTCTTC
>TRBV11-2|-|14|TRBJ2-1|-
CASSLDLPGNEQFF
TGTGCCAGCAGCTTAGATCTGCCCGGGAATGAGCAGTTCTTC
>TRBV4-2|-|14|TRBJ2-1|-
CASSLGTGSREQFF
TGTGCCAGCAGTTTAGGGACGGGTAGTCGTGAGCAGTTCTTC
>TRBV3-1/TRBV3-2|-|15|TRBJ2-3|TRBD1
CASSRRQGRTDTQYF
TGTGCCAGCAGCCGCAGACAGGGGAGGACAGATACGCAGTATTTT
>TRBV6-5|-|15|TRBJ2-7|-
CASSYSRGTYYEQYF
TGTGCCAGCAGTTACTCCAGGGGAACATACTACGAGCAGTACTTC
>TRBV5-1|few|14|TRBJ2-1|TRBD1
CASSSAGTAVKQFF
TGCGCCAGCAGCTCGGCCGGGACAGCGGTTAAGCAGTTCTTC
>TRBV5-1|-|13|TRBJ2-7|TRBD1
CASSTTGGHEQYF
TGCGCCAGCAGCACCACAGGGGGCCACGAGCAGTACTTC
>TRBV25-1|-|15|TRBJ2-5|TRBD2
CASRSTGTTKETQYF
TGTGCCAGCAGGAGTACCGGGACTACAAAAGAGACCCAGTACTTC